Listed here is a single TCR beta chain. Its target is unknown. TCRdb's copy holds only in-frame clones and misses some; the assay was immunoSEQ multiplex PCR. The sample lists 95,000 to 150,000 clones; 75% to 90% were seen once. This specimen belongs to a study of T cell responses to AZD1222 COVID-19 vaccine. Overall study context: Second-dose timings of about 4 or about 12 weeks were pooled. Overall study findings and caveats: There were mostly white British donors and more females than males, and clonal diversity was possibly underestimated. Only a handful of people who got AZD1222 tested seropositive at baseline.

This sample comprised peripheral blood, obtained on day 0 of AZD1222 vaccination. This receptor was taken from an adult in good health.

The CDR3 loop reads CASSRRISNQPQHF. The CDR3 DNA reads as TGTGCCAGCAGTCGACGCATTAGCAATCAGCCCCAGCATTTT. The V call is TRBV2, the J call TRBJ1-5; D is uncertain. From germline, CDR1 is SNHLY and CDR2 FYNNEI. The CDR3 totals 14 residues. V dropped 5 bases and J dropped 0 bases, with 8 bases sitting between them.